This T cell receptor beta chain was obtained from a study of blood T cell repertoires in COVID-19. Germline assignment: CDR1 SGHNT and CDR2 YENEEA. CDR3 length equals 15 residues. Unmatched junction bases numbered 6, after V lost 7 bases and J lost 1 base. Sequenced by immunoSEQ multiplex PCR; TCRdb stores in-frame clones only, minus some. The sample lists some 260,000 clones, around 90% occurring once. This clone appeared a few times. This chain uses TRBV11-3 with TRBJ2-2; 7 bases map to TRBD1. The clonotype comes from a woman aged 70-85 years with COVID-19, enrolled during active disease. The sequenced sample consisted of peripheral blood. DNA for the CDR3: TGTGCCAGCACCCCAACAGGGGTGAACACCGGGGAGCTGTTTTTT. As protein: CASTPTGVNTGELFF.